One sample yielded the 25 T cell receptor beta chains listed below, sequenced in a study of T cell clonality in common variable immunodeficiency. Assay: immunoSEQ multiplex PCR; the TCRdb copy retains only in-frame clones and omits some. The sample includes fewer than 75,000 clones, none of them occurring once. Sequenced sample: peripheral blood mononuclear cells. The receptors derive from a person aged 18 to 70 in good health.

This clone has ten or more counts. The read terminates 3 residues ahead of where the CDR3 ends, so the germline J gene completes it. The rearrangement uses TRBV19 and TRBJ1-2; D might be TRBD1 (6 bases). V shed 7 bases and J shed 7 bases, with 19 bases lying between them. CDR3 length: 14 residues. Looked up from germline, CDR1 is LNHDA and CDR2 is SQIVND (reference sequence). This CDR3 reads CASTPDRNRAGYTF. Partial CDR3 DNA: TGTGCCAGTACCCCAGACCGGAACAGGGCTGGC.

Ten or more counts support this clone. The read terminates 3 residues ahead of where the CDR3 ends, so the germline J gene completes it. J is TRBJ1-1 and V is TRBV19; no definite D call. CDR3 length: 15 residues. The germline V gene has CDR1 LNHDA and CDR2 SQIVND (reference sequence). V was shortened by 5 bases and J by 4 bases, with 17 bases between the two germline ends. The part of the CDR3 DNA that was read is TGTGCCAGTAGTCCCTCCGCGGGCCGGGGCACTGAA. Translation: CASSPSAGRGTE. The full CDR3 reads CASSPSAGRGTEAFF.

There are many counts of this clone. The CDR3 is cut off 3 residues early in the read; its end comes from the germline J gene. The genes are TRBV30 and TRBJ2-1; D remains unclear. The germline V gene has CDR1 GTSNPN and CDR2 SVGIG (reference sequence). The CDR3 contains 12 residues. Trimming cost V 4 bases and J 5 bases, with 9 bases left between them. This CDR3 reads CAWTERNNEQFF. The covered CDR3 bases are TGTGCCTGGACAGAGCGAAACAATGAG.

This clone was detected many times. The CDR3 goes on 3 residues after the read ends, and that part is filled in from the germline J gene. V is TRBV2 and J is TRBJ2-2, with 9 bases aligning to TRBD1. Germline V gene sequence: CDR1 SNHLY, CDR2 FYNNEI. V was pared by 6 bases and J by 5 bases, with 10 bases of the junction left unmatched. There are 16 residues in the CDR3. CDR3 DNA, as far as it was read: TGTGCCAGCAGGGCCCCCGGGACAGGGACGACCGGGGAG. Protein product: CASRAPGTGTTGE. The full CDR3 is CASRAPGTGTTGELFF.

This clone was recorded at least ten times. The CDR3 end is not reached by the read, which stops 3 residues before it; the germline J gene fills it in. This chain connects TRBV5-6 to TRBJ1-5, with D possibly TRBD1 on 5 matching bases. Germline-derived CDR1 and CDR2 are SGHDT and YYEEEE. CDR3 length: 14 residues. V was cut by 4 bases and J by 5 bases, with 13 bases left in between. The CDR3 sequence: CASSAWVTDQPQHF. CDR3 DNA, as far as it was read: TGTGCCAGCAGCGCCTGGGTGACAGATCAGCCC.

This clone was counted ten times or more. The CDR3 is CSAPGQEAFF. CDR3 bases read: TGCAGTGCGCCTGGACAGGAA. The chain is built from TRBV20-1 and TRBJ1-1; possibly TRBD1 for D (6 bases). The read gets to within 3 residues of the CDR3 end, and the germline J gene fills in the rest. The germline CDR1 and CDR2 sequences are DFQATT and SNEGSKA (reference sequence). The CDR3 is made up of 10 amino acids.

This clone was found many times. Read coverage stops 3 residues before the CDR3 terminus; the germline J gene supplies the remainder. The chain has TRBV24-1 and TRBJ2-2; D possibly corresponds to TRBD1 (5 bases). The CDR3 covers 12 residues. Germline V CDR1 and CDR2: KGHDR, SFDVKD. CDR3 sequence reads: CATSDLTRVLFF. The covered CDR3 bases are TGTGCCACCAGTGATTTAACCAGGGTG.

This clone occurred many times. The read gets to within 3 residues of the CDR3 end, and the germline J gene fills in the rest. The J gene is TRBJ1-1, the V gene TRBV24-1; D not resolved. The CDR3 sequence is 12 residues long. The germline gives CDR1 KGHDR, CDR2 SFDVKD. The CDR3 bases that were read are TGTGCCCTGCTTTTGGTGGCGGGAGGG. Its translation: CALLLVAGG. The full CDR3 protein reads CALLLVAGGAFF.

The sample holds many counts of this clone. Read data end 3 residues before the CDR3 end; the end is taken from the germline J gene. The chain has TRBV30 and TRBJ1-2, with a possible D match to TRBD1 (6 bases). CDR1 and CDR2 (germline): GTSNPN, SVGIG (reference sequence). V was cut by 1 base and J by 2 bases, with 8 bases left in between. The CDR3 contains 13 residues. The chain's CDR3 is CAWSADRNYGYTF. The sequenced part of the CDR3 DNA is TGTGCCTGGAGTGCCGACAGGAACTATGGC.

This clone was recorded at least ten times. The sequenced fragment ends 3 residues before the CDR3 boundary, so the rest is inferred from the germline J gene. The rearrangement uses TRBV10-3 and TRBJ2-1, with 9 nucleotides matching TRBD2. CDR3 length: 16 amino acids. The germline V gene has CDR1 ENHRY and CDR2 SYGVKD. J gave up 3 bases and V 6 bases, and 9 bases lay outside the gene matches. Incomplete CDR3 DNA: TGTGCCATCAGCCGTGAAGCGGGGGGACTCTACAATGAG. It yields the protein CAISREAGGLYNE. The whole CDR3 region reads CAISREAGGLYNEQFF.

This clone was detected ten times or more. From the germline J gene comes the end of the CDR3, since the read stops 3 residues before it. The V call is TRBV2, the J call TRBJ1-5, with 7 positions matching TRBD1. Unmatched junction bases numbered 10, after V lost 10 bases and J lost 7 bases. There are 13 residues in the CDR3. From germline, CDR1 is SNHLY and CDR2 FYNNEI. CDR3 bases read: TGTGCCACTACAGGGGCCTTTGGACAGCCC. Protein sequence: CATTGAFGQP. The whole CDR3 reads CATTGAFGQPQHF.

This clone was picked up many times. Sequencing ends 3 residues short of the CDR3 end; the germline J gene provides the rest. The gene calls are TRBV28 and TRBJ1-4, with D hard to call. Trimming cost V 3 bases and J 3 bases, with 11 bases left between them. CDR1 is MDHEN, CDR2 SYDVKM, per germline. The CDR3 totals 15 residues. Incomplete CDR3 DNA: TGTGCCAGCAGTTTTTTTGGAGCGGCTAATGAAAAA. It codes for CASSFFGAANEK. The whole CDR3 region reads CASSFFGAANEKLFF.

This clone was seen many times. The read is 3 residues too short to cover the CDR3 end, so that end is filled in from the germline J gene. The chain links TRBV7-2 to TRBJ1-2; 8 bases agree with TRBD1. Trimming removed 5 bases from V and 5 bases from J; junction bases left unmatched: 7. The CDR3 extends over 14 amino acids. Germline values: CDR1 SGHTA, CDR2 FQGNSA. The CDR3 loop reads CASSPGQGNYGYTF. Incomplete CDR3 DNA: TGTGCCAGCAGCCCCGGACAGGGCAATTATGGC.

This clone was counted at least ten times. Read data end 3 residues before the CDR3 end; the end is taken from the germline J gene. This chain joins TRBV5-1 and TRBJ2-2, with 8 bases identical to TRBD1. Germline values: CDR1 SGHRS, CDR2 YFSETQ. V trimming: 0 bases; J trimming: 5 bases; junction bases outside the gene matches: 6. The CDR3 extends over 16 amino acids. The sequenced part of the CDR3 DNA is TGCGCCAGCAGCTTGGCAACAGGGGGATCGACCGGGGAG. It codes for CASSLATGGSTGE. The whole CDR3 protein reads CASSLATGGSTGELFF.

This clone has ten or more counts. The read halts 3 residues ahead of the CDR3 end, with the missing end drawn from the germline J gene. The chain couples TRBV4-2 to TRBJ2-3, with 11 bases lining up with TRBD2. Germline CDR1 LGHNA, CDR2 YNFKEQ. V shed 1 base, J shed 6 bases, and the junction held 9 bases outside the gene matches. The CDR3 is made up of 17 amino acids. CDR3: CASSQVGVAGGVDTQYF. CDR3 DNA, as far as it was read: TGTGCCAGCAGCCAAGTCGGGGTAGCGGGAGGGGTCGATACG.

This clone occurred many times. Read coverage stops 3 residues before the CDR3 terminus; the germline J gene supplies the remainder. J is TRBJ1-4 and V is TRBV30; a weak D match, TRBD1 (6 bases). The CDR3 totals 15 residues. Germline CDR1 reads GTSNPN; CDR2 reads SVGIG (reference sequence). V lost 1 base and J lost 0, with 9 bases in between. Incomplete CDR3 DNA: TGTGCCTGGAGTGGGTACAGGGCAACTAATGAAAAA. As protein: CAWSGYRATNEK. The whole CDR3 reads CAWSGYRATNEKLFF.

In its sample, this clone was seen many times. The missing CDR3 end, 3 residues past where the read stops, is filled in from the germline J gene. The V call is TRBV5-6, the J call TRBJ2-2, with TRBD1 matching over 8 bases. The CDR3 is 15 residues long. The germline V gene has CDR1 SGHDT and CDR2 YYEEEE. Trimming at V came to 4 bases and at J to 4 bases, leaving 6 bases not matched to a gene. The CDR3 sequence is CASSLTGGTTGELFF. CDR3 bases read: TGTGCCAGCAGCCTCACAGGGGGGACCACCGGGGAG.

In its sample, this clone was seen many times. CDR3 DNA (partial): TGCGCCAGCGGACAGGGGGGGAATGAG. Translated, it gives CASGQGGNE. The full CDR3 protein is CASGQGGNEQFF. This chain uses TRBV5-1 with TRBJ2-1, with TRBD1 identical over 10 bases. The read ends 3 residues before the CDR3 terminus; that terminus is restored from the germline J gene. The ends lost 7 bases at V and 7 bases at J; junction bases unmatched: 2. Germline V gives CDR1 SGHRS, CDR2 YFSETQ. This CDR3 is 12 amino acids long. Combining the CDR3 with reference TRBV5-1 and TRBJ2-1 gives the whole variable domain KAGVTQTPRYLIKTRGQQVTLSCSPISGHRSVSWYQQTPGQGLQFLFEYFSETQRNKGNFPGRFSGRQFSNSRSEMNVSTLELGDSALYLCASGQGGNEQFFGPGTRLTVL.

This clone occurred many times. The read finishes 3 residues shy of the CDR3 end, and the germline J gene is used to complete it. V usage is TRBV5-5 and J usage is TRBJ1-1; TRBD1 might be the D (5 bases). Trimming removed 0 bases from V and 6 bases from J, with 15 bases in between. Germline V gene lookup returns CDR1 SGHKS and CDR2 YYEKEE (reference sequence). The CDR3 loop spans 15 amino acids. The CDR3 bases that were read are TGTGCCAGCAGCTTGGGTCGGGCAGGGATGGCTGAA. This codes for CASSLGRAGMAE. The whole CDR3 reads CASSLGRAGMAEAFF.

Many counts were recorded for this clone. The sequenced fragment ends 3 residues before the CDR3 boundary, so the rest is inferred from the germline J gene. The rearrangement uses TRBV28 and TRBJ2-4, with 8 bases aligning to TRBD2. The CDR3 totals 19 residues. Trimming took 3 bases from V and 1 from J; bases not matched to a gene: 14. The germline gives CDR1 MDHEN, CDR2 SYDVKM. The CDR3: CASSLGGLGPTWAKNIQYF. CDR3 DNA (partial): TGTGCCAGCAGTTTGGGGGGACTAGGACCGACATGGGCCAAAAACATT.

This clone was counted ten times or more. The read terminates 3 residues before the CDR3 end, so the remaining end is supplied by the germline J gene. The V and J genes are TRBV3-1 (or the pseudogene TRBV3-2) and TRBJ2-1, with 9 bases lining up with TRBD1. The CDR3 is made up of 15 amino acids. Germline CDR1 reads LGHDT; CDR2 reads YNNKEL (reference sequence). V lost 0 bases to trimming and J lost 8 bases; unmatched junction nucleotides: 5. Incomplete CDR3 DNA: TGTGCCAGCAGCCAAGATCACAGGGGGCTCGATGAG. It encodes CASSQDHRGLDE. The CDR3 as a whole reads CASSQDHRGLDEQFF.

This clone was seen ten or more times. The sequence runs out 3 residues before the end of the CDR3; the remainder is reconstructed from the germline J gene. The rearrangement links TRBV4-1 to TRBJ1-1; TRBD1 aligns across 7 bases. Germline CDR1 and CDR2: MGHRA and YSYEKL. The CDR3 extends over 12 amino acids. The CDR3 loop is CASSQGTGQAFF. The sequenced part of the CDR3 DNA is TGCGCCAGCAGCCAAGGGACAGGACAA.

This clone was observed at least ten times. The read halts 3 residues ahead of the CDR3 end, with the missing end drawn from the germline J gene. The same CDR3 also results from other DNA sequences found in this sample. The gene calls are TRBV30 and TRBJ1-2, with 9 bases that match TRBD1. This CDR3 comprises 14 residues. V was clipped by 2 bases and J by 7 bases; unmatched bases: 8. Germline values: CDR1 GTSNPN, CDR2 SVGIG (reference sequence). The CDR3: CAWSSGTGIIGYTF. CDR3 DNA (partial): TGTGCCTGGAGTTCCGGGACAGGGATTATTGGC. Looking up the rest from reference TRBV30 and TRBJ1-2 gives the full variable domain: SQTIHQWPATLVQPVGSPLSLECTVEGTSNPNLYWYRQAAGRGLQLLFYSVGIGQISSEVPQNLSASRPQDRQFILSSKKLLLSDSGFYLCAWSSGTGIIGYTFGSGTRLTVV.

This clone showed up many times. The read halts 3 residues ahead of the CDR3 end, with the missing end drawn from the germline J gene. The chain carries TRBV12-3 or TRBV12-4 and TRBJ1-4; a weak D match, TRBD1 (5 bases). V shed 8 bases and J shed 1 base, with 11 bases lying between them. This CDR3 region has 14 residues. The CDR3 loop reads CASDRQITNEKLFF. Partial CDR3 DNA: TGTGCCAGCGACCGACAGATAACTAATGAAAAA.

The sample holds many counts of this clone. The CDR3 end falls 3 residues outside the read, so it is completed with the germline J gene. The chain carries TRBV29-1 and TRBJ2-7; 8 bases match TRBD2. CDR1 is SQVTM, CDR2 ANQGSEA, per germline. The CDR3 has 16 amino acids. V lost 3 bases to trimming and J lost 2 bases; unmatched junction nucleotides: 12. The CDR3 DNA, read in part, is TGCAGCGTTGATGGAACTAGCGGCATGGGGGCCTACGAG. Its protein is CSVDGTSGMGAYE. The CDR3 as a whole reads CSVDGTSGMGAYEQYF.